The 11 T cell receptor beta chains below come from one sample, sequenced in a study of T cells expressing NK-cell markers. TCRdb re-called the 5' RACE reads; one entry per CDR3 protein, DNA not given. In total, the table holds about 460,000 distinct CDR3 sequences. Sequencing input: blood T cells: a sorted CD56 or NKG2C T cell subset, CD4+ or CD8+ T cells, or bulk PBMC T cells (not recorded which). The receptors stem from a woman in her forties or fifties in good health.

The gene calls are TRBV7-3 and TRBJ1-1; the TCRdb call, TRBD1, lacks DNA for checking. This CDR3 is 14 amino acids long. Germline CDR1 reads SGHTA; CDR2 reads FQGTGA. This chain's CDR3 is CASSFRGGRDEAFF.

This CDR3 reads CASSSGYRTDNEQFF. V gene TRBV11-2 combines with J gene TRBJ2-1. Per germline, CDR1 SGHAT and CDR2 FQNNGV. The CDR3 is 15 residues long.

V gene TRBV27 combines with J gene TRBJ2-5; TCRdb designates TRBD1, a call that cannot be tested without DNA. Germline CDR1 is MNHEY and CDR2 is SMNVEV (reference sequence). There are 16 residues in the CDR3. The CDR3 region is CASNQPLTAYQETQYF.

V usage is TRBV5-5 and J usage is TRBJ2-3. The V gene's germline CDR1 is SGHKS and CDR2 YYEKEE (reference sequence). CDR3 length equals 11 residues. The CDR3 sequence: CASSRTLAQYF.

The chain links TRBV12-3 or TRBV12-4 to TRBJ2-2; the D gene TCRdb calls, TRBD2, cannot be checked with no DNA. The CDR3 totals 18 residues. CDR3 amino acids: CASHLPRLASGVTGELFF.

This chain uses TRBV20-1 with TRBJ2-5. Germline V gene data show CDR1 as DFQATT and CDR2 as SNEGSKA (reference sequence). CDR3 length: 14 amino acids. The CDR3 protein is CSVGLGSLEETQYF.

The gene calls are TRBV20-1 and TRBJ2-1; with no DNA, the TCRdb D assignment of TRBD1 cannot be verified. The CDR3 has 14 residues. Germline V gives CDR1 DFQATT, CDR2 SNEGSKA (reference sequence). The CDR3 is CSAAPLTTYNEQFF.

The chain's CDR3 is CASSRGRAGPYNEQFF. The rearrangement links TRBV3-1 to TRBJ2-1; the D call of TRBD2 rests on TCRdb alone, since no DNA is present to check it. In germline, CDR1 is LGHDT, CDR2 YNNKEL (reference sequence). This CDR3 region has 16 residues.

The chain recombines TRBV12-3 or TRBV12-4 with TRBJ2-1; TCRdb's assignment of TRBD1 cannot be checked, as there is no DNA. The CDR3 has 15 amino acids. The CDR3 spells CASSPSGGSSDEQFF.

V and J are TRBV25-1 and TRBJ1-1. The germline V gene has CDR1 MGHDK and CDR2 SYGVNS. The CDR3 runs to 14 residues. CDR3: CASSESLGITEAFF.

The rearrangement joins TRBV15 to TRBJ2-2; the TCRdb call, TRBD1, lacks DNA for checking. CDR1 LNHNV and CDR2 YYDKDF come from the germline V gene (reference sequence). The CDR3 is 16 amino acids. The CDR3 loop reads CATSRGGSQNTGELFF.